This paragraph reports one T cell receptor beta chain. Its antigen is unidentified. The data stem from a study of beta chain features in type 1 diabetes. Study-wide points: Type 1 diabetes patients had moderately but significantly shorter TCRB CDR3s in all four CD4+ subsets. Using cDNA template may skew counts toward highly expressing activated cells.

Expressed TCRB transcripts were sequenced because the entire RNA isolate underwent reverse transcription. Using immunoSEQ multiplex PCR, the repertoire was profiled, and TCRdb retains in-frame clones only, with some absent. The sample includes under 200,000 clones, roughly 8% of them seen just once. The CDR3 sequence is 14 residues long. V lost 0 bases to trimming and J lost 8 bases, with 12 bases between them. CDR1 and CDR2 (germline): SNHLY, FYNNEI. The clonotype originates from a woman younger than 35 with type 1 diabetes. This chain uses TRBV2 with TRBJ2-3; TRBD1 is a possible D gene (5 bases). Source material: central memory CD4+ T cells from blood. In DNA, the CDR3 is TGTGCCAGCAGTGAAGCGGGGCCGCCAGCTACGCAGTATTTT. It specifies CASSEAGPPATQYF.